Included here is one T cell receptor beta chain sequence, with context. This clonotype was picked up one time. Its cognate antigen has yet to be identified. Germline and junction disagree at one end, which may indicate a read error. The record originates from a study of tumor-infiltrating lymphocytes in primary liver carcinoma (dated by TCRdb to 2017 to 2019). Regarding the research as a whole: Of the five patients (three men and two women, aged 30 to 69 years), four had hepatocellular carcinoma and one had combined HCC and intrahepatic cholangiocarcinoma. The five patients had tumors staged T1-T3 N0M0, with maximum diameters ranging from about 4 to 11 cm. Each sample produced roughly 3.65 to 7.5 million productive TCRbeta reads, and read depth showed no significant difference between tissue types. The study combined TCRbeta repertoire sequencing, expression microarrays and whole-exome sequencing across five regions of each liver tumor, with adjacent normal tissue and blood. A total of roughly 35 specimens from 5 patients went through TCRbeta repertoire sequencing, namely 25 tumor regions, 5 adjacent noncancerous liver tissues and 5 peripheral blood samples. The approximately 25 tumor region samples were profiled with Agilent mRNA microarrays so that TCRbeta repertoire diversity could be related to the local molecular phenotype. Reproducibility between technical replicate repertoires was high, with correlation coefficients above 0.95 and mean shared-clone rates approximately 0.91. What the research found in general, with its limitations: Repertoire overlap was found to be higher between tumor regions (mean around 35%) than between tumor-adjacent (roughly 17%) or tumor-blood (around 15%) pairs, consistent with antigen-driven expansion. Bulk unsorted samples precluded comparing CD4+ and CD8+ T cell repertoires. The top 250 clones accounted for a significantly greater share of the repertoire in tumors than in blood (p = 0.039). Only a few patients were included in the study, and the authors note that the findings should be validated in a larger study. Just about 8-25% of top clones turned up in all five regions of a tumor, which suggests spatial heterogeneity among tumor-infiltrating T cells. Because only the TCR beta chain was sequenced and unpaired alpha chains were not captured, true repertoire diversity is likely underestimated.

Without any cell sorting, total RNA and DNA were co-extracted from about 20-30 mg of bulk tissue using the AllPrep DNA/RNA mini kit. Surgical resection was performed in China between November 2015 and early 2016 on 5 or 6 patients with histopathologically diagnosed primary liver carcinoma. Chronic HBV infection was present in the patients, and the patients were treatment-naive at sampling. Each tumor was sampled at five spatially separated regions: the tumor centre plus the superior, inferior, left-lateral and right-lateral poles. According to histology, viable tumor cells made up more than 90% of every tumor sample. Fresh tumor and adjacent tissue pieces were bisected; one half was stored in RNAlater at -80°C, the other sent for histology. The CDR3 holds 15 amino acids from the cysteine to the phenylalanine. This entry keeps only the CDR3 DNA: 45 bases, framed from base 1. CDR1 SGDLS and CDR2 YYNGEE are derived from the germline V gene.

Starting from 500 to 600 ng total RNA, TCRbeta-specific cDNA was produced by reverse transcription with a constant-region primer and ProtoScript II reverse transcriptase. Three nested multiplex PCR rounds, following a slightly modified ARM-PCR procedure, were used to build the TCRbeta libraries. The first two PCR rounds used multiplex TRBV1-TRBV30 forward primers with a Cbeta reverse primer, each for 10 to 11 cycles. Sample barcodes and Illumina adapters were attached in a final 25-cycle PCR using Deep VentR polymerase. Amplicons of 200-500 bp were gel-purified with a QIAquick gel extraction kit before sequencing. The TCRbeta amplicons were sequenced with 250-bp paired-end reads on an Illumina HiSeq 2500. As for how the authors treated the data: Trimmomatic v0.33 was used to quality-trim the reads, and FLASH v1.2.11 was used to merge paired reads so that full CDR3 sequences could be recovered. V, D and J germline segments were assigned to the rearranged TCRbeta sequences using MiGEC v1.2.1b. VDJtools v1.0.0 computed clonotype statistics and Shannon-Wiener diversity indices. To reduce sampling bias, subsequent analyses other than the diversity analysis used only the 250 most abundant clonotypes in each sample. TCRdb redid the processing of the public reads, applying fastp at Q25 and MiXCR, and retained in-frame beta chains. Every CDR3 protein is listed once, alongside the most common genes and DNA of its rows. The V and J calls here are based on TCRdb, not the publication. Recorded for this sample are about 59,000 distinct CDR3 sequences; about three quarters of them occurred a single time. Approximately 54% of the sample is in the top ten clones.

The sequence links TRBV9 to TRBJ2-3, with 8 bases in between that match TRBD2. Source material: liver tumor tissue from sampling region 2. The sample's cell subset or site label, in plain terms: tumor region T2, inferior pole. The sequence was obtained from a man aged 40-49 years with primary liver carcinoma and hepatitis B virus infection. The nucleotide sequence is TGTGTCAGCAGCGTAGAAGCGGGAGTCGCAGATACGCAGTATTTT. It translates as CVSSVEAGVADTQYF.